The clone carrying this T cell receptor beta chain has a handful of counts. No antigen is known for it. The source of the sample is a study of beta chain features in type 1 diabetes. Study in general: Age and gender were similar between patients and healthy donors, as were cell yields. Points from the study as a whole: PCR might favor shorter templates, but any such skew would affect patients and controls equally.

Based on CD45RO/CCR7/CD25/CD127/CD95/CD27, CD4+ regulatory, stem cell-like memory, naive and central memory cells were sorted. Trimming took 3 bases from V and 6 from J; bases not matched to a gene: 5. The length of the CDR3 is 14 residues. The germline CDR1 and CDR2 sequences are MGHDK and SYGVNS. Every bit of the isolated RNA underwent reverse transcription, so sequencing read expressed TCRB transcripts. Generated by immunoSEQ multiplex PCR, the TCRdb table keeps only in-frame clones and is missing some. The data contain roughly 310,000 clones, 11% of them singletons. This sequence was found in a young woman in good health. Specimen: naive CD4+ T cells from blood. The V and J genes are TRBV25-1 and TRBJ2-1, with TRBD1 identical over 7 bases. The CDR3 coding sequence is TGTGCCAGCAGTGAGCAGACAGGGCCCAATGAGCAGTTCTTC. It is translated as CASSEQTGPNEQFF.